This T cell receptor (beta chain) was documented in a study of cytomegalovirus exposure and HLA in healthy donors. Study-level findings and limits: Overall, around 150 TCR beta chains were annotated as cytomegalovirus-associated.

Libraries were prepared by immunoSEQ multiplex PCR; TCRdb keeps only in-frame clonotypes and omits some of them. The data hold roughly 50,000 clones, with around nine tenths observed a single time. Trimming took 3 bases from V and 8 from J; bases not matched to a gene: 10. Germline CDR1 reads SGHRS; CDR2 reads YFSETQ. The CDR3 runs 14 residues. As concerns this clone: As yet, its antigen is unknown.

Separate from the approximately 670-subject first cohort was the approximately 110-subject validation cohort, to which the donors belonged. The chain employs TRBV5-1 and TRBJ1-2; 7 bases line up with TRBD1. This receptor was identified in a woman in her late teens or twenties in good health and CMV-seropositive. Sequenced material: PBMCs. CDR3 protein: CASSSGDRAGGYTF. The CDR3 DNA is TGCGCCAGCAGCTCGGGAGACAGGGCGGGCGGCTACACCTTC.